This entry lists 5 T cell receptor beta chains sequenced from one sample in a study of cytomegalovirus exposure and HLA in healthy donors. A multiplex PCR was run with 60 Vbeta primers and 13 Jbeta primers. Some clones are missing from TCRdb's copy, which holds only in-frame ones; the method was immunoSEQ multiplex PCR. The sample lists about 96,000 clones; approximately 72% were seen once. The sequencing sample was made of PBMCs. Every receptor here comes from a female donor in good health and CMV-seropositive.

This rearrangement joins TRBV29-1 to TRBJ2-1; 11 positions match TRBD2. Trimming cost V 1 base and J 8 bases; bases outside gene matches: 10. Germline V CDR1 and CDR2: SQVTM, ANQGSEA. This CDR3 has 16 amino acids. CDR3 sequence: CSVEGASGGPSHEQFF. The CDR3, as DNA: TGCAGCGTTGAAGGGGCTAGCGGGGGGCCCTCCCATGAGCAGTTCTTC.

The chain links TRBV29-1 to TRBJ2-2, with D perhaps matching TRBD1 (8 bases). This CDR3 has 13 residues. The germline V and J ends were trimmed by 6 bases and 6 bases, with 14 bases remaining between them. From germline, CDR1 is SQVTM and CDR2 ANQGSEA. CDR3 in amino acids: CSVDRGGAGELFF. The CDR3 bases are TGCAGCGTCGACAGGGGAGGGGCCGGGGAGCTGTTTTTT.

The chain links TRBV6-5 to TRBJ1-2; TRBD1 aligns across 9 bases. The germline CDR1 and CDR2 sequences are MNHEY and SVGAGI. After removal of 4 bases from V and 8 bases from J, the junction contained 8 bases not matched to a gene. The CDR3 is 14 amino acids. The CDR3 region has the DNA TGTGCCAGCAGTTCCACAGGGGGCGCAGAAGGCTACACCTTC. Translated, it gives CASSSTGGAEGYTF.

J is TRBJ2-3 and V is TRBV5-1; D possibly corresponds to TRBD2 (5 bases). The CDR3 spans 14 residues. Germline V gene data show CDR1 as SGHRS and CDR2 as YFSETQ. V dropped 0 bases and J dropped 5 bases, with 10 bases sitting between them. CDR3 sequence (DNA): TGCGCCAGCAGCTTGGGAGGGCCAGGAGATACGCAGTATTTT. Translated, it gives CASSLGGPGDTQYF.

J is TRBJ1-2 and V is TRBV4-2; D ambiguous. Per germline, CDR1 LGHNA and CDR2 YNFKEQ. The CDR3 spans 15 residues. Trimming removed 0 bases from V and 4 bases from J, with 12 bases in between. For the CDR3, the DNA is TGTGCCAGCAGCCAAGATTCAAGTGAGTCCTATGGCTACACCTTC. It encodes CASSQDSSESYGYTF.